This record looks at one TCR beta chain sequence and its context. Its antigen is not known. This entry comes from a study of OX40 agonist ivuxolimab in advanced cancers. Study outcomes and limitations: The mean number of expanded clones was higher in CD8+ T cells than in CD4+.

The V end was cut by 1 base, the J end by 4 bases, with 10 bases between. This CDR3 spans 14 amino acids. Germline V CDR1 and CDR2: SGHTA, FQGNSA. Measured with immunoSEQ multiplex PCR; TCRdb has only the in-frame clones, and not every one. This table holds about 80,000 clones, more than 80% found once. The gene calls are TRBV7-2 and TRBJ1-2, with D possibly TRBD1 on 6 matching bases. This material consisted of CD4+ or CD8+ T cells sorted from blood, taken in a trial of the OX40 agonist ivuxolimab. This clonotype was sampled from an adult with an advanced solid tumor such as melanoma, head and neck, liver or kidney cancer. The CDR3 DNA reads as TGTGCCAGCAGCTTAGATGTGGGGGCCTATGGCTACACCTTC. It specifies CASSLDVGAYGYTF.